This T cell receptor (beta chain) was identified in a study of blood T cell repertoires in COVID-19 (dated by TCRdb to about 2020). Regarding the complete study: Samples covering the acute and convalescent phases of COVID-19 were provided by collaborators in the United States, Italy and Spain. The prospective study material was composed of cDNA or gDNA derived from T cells, B-cell-depleted T cells, or PBMCs. Subjects who had been exposed to COVID-19, were actively infected with it, or had recovered from it provided the deeply sampled blood TCRbeta repertoires that made up the dataset. The repertoires were released in a freely available public database meant as a resource for research on the immune response to SARS-CoV-2. Samples were obtained from the ongoing ImmuneRACE study (first 160 participants) and from over 1,000 subjects provided by 6 global collaborators. Sample metadata almost always included a de-identified subject ID, COVID-19 status, age in years and sex. Where available, HLA class I and class II types were obtained from metadata supplied by the sample provider rather than from assay-based typing. The investigation overall reported the following: How much clinical and demographic metadata was included differed by source and by participant, and the metadata was provided uncurated.

TCRbeta CDR3 regions were amplified from genomic DNA using the immunoSEQ Assay, a bias-controlled multiplex PCR. Regarding the original processing steps: The number of nucleated cells in each sample was estimated from the amplification of reference gene primers within the assay. To quantify the absolute abundance of each unique TCRbeta CDR3 rearrangement, sequence reads were collapsed and filtered. For each sample, productive Simpson clonality was calculated by taking the square root of Simpson's diversity index across productive rearrangements. TCRdb stores this immuneACCESS table with in-frame sequences only. Part of the clones is absent; in the studies checked, under half of the shortfall reflects unresolved V genes, and no reason is known for the rest. Clone size and V and J calls were adopted from that table, with D and trimming inferred from the DNA. The sample includes fewer than 400,000 clones, with 90% observed a single time. Roughly 2.9% of the sample belongs to the ten largest clones.

One collaborating source in Seattle enrolled patients while the patients were actively infected and followed the patients over time throughout the course of disease. Whole blood was collected in K2EDTA tubes by collaborating institutions according to the institutions' own protocols. For TCRbeta analysis, collaborator samples were shipped as frozen whole blood, as isolated PBMCs, or as DNA extracted from either sample type. This clone was found once. The antigen this receptor binds is unknown. There are no base qualities to consult, and no much larger clone falls within one base. Trimming at the junction amounts to 0 bases on V and 8 bases on J, and the germline ends lie 10 bases apart. The CDR3 contains 13 residues, cysteine and phenylalanine counted. The DNA shown is the 39-base CDR3, in frame from base 1. CDR1 SGHNT and CDR2 YYREEE were looked up in the germline V gene (reference sequence).

Sequencing was carried out using peripheral blood. The rearranged segments are TRBV5-4 and TRBJ2-3; TRBD2 is a weak D gene call, 6 bases matching. This TCR was recovered from a woman in her twenties or thirties with COVID-19, enrolled during active disease. The DNA sequence is TGTGCCAGCAGCTTGGCTGGCGGGACTACGCAGTATTTT. Protein translation: CASSLAGGTTQYF.